These 32 T cell receptor beta chains came from one sample sequenced in a study of neurological immune-mediated disorders. From the 5' RACE reads, TCRdb called clonotypes with MiXCR, one entry per CDR3 protein. The sample holds 50,000 to 70,000 distinct CDR3 sequences; 3% to 4% are singletons and the top ten take 3.7%. Sequences were obtained from PBMCs. Receptor source: a man aged 40-50 years with multiple sclerosis.

This clonotype appeared a few times. A much more abundant neighbour one base away suggests this may be a read error. The CDR3 bases are TGTGCCAGCCGTCACGGGACAGGGAGAACCGGGGAGCTGTTTTTT. Translated, it gives CASRHGTGRTGELFF. The chain is built from TRBV12-3 or TRBV12-4 and TRBJ2-2; TRBD1 agrees at 9 bases. The CDR3 covers 15 residues. The ends lost 8 bases at V and 5 bases at J; junction bases unmatched: 9.

Of note for this clonotype: Being one base from a much bigger clone, this may be a read error. The chain uses TRBV28 and TRBJ2-3, with a weak D call TRBD2 (5 bases). CDR1 is MDHEN, CDR2 SYDVKM, per germline. The ends were cut back, 5 bases at V and 2 bases at J, with 14 bases in the middle. This CDR3 has 15 amino acids. Here the CDR3 reads CASSLPGILTDTQYF. CDR3 sequence (DNA): TGTGCCAGCAGTCTACCGGGAATTCTCACAGATACGCAGTATTTT.

This clonotype was counted ten times or more. The genes are TRBV11-2 and TRBJ2-1; tentatively, D is TRBD1 (6 bases). Trimming stripped 1 base from V and 0 bases from J, with 13 bases between. CDR1 is SGHAT, CDR2 FQNNGV, per germline. The CDR3 is 17 residues long. CDR3 loop: CASSLAPGGSSYNEQFF. CDR3 bases: TGTGCCAGCAGCTTAGCTCCTGGGGGCAGCTCCTACAATGAGCAGTTCTTC.

This clonotype was picked up many times. The V and J genes are TRBV6-5 and TRBJ1-1; D remains unclear. CDR3 length: 18 amino acids. From germline, CDR1 is MNHEY and CDR2 SVGAGI. Trimming stripped 5 bases from V and 0 bases from J, with 22 bases between. The CDR3 here is CASSPQRRDIGLNTEAFF. CDR3 in DNA: TGTGCCAGCAGTCCTCAGCGTAGAGACATCGGACTGAACACTGAAGCTTTCTTT.

This clonotype appeared many times. The chain joins TRBV12-3 or TRBV12-4 to TRBJ1-5; no clear D. CDR3 length: 11 residues. The V and J ends lost 1 base and 6 bases respectively, with 1 base between them. CDR3 in amino acids: CASSLGQPQHF. CDR3 nucleotides: TGTGCCAGCAGTTTAGGTCAGCCCCAGCATTTT.

This clonotype was recorded at least ten times. CDR3 amino acids: CASSSGEYSYNEQFF. The CDR3 DNA follows: TGCGCCAGCAGCTCGGGGGAGTACTCCTACAATGAGCAGTTCTTC. The rearrangement uses TRBV5-1 and TRBJ2-1, with D possibly being TRBD2 (6 bases). The CDR3 covers 15 residues. V was pared by 3 bases and J by 0 bases, with 10 bases between. Looked up from germline, CDR1 is SGHRS and CDR2 is YFSETQ.

There are many counts of this clonotype. The chain combines TRBV29-1 with TRBJ2-7; 7 nucleotides agree with TRBD1. The length of the CDR3 is 11 residues. V was pared by 7 bases and J by 6 bases, with 6 bases of the junction left unmatched. CDR1 SQVTM and CDR2 ANQGSEA come from the germline V gene. The CDR3 DNA sequence: TGCAGCGCGTGGACAGGTTCCGAGCAGTACTTC. This gives the protein CSAWTGSEQYF.

This clonotype was seen at least ten times. This chain joins TRBV7-9 and TRBJ2-5, with 12 bases aligning to TRBD2. Germline lookup yields CDR1 SEHNR and CDR2 FQNEAQ (reference sequence). CDR3 size: 17 residues. With 5 bases clipped from V and 4 bases from J, the junction kept 11 bases outside the gene matches. CDR3 bases: TGTGCCAGCAGCCCTCCTGGGGTGGGACTAGCGGGAGAGACCCAGTACTTC. It is translated as CASSPPGVGLAGETQYF.

This clonotype occurred many times. CDR3 in DNA: TGTGCCAGCAGCTTTGGGGCTAGTTTTGGAGGCACAGATACGCAGTATTTT. Amino acids: CASSFGASFGGTDTQYF. The V call is TRBV7-9, the J call TRBJ2-3; D is possibly TRBD1 (5 bases). Germline CDR1 and CDR2: SEHNR and FQNEAQ (reference sequence). The CDR3 sequence is 17 residues long. Trimming pared 3 bases from V and 1 base from J, leaving 17 bases between.

This clonotype was seen at least ten times. V and J are TRBV20-1 and TRBJ1-1; 7 nucleotides line up with TRBD1. Losses at the gene ends were 3 bases for V and 2 bases for J; bases not matched to a gene: 9. The CDR3 totals 15 residues. Germline V gives CDR1 DFQATT, CDR2 SNEGSKA (reference sequence). The CDR3 sequence: CSASPRDRGNTEAFF. The CDR3 coding sequence is TGCAGTGCTAGTCCAAGGGACAGAGGTAACACTGAAGCTTTCTTT.

In this sample, this clonotype turned up many times. The CDR3 nucleotides read TGCAGCGTTGTTCGGGGTAGCGCTGAAGCTTTCTTT. Its protein product is CSVVRGSAEAFF. The chain is built from TRBV29-1 and TRBJ1-1; D not resolved. V was pared by 4 bases and J by 6 bases, with 12 bases between. The CDR3 extends over 12 amino acids. Germline V gene data show CDR1 as SQVTM and CDR2 as ANQGSEA.

This clonotype has ten or more counts. The rearrangement joins TRBV29-1 to TRBJ1-1, with a possible D match to TRBD1 (5 bases). Trimming shortened V by 4 bases and J by 11 bases, and 14 bases separated the two germline ends. This CDR3 region has 11 residues. Germline V CDR1 and CDR2: SQVTM, ANQGSEA. CDR3 nucleotides: TGCAGCGTTGGCTCAGGGCAGGTGGCTTTCTTT. This codes for CSVGSGQVAFF.

This clonotype came up many times. The chain uses TRBV6-6 and TRBJ2-3; a possible D gene is TRBD2 (7 bases). Germline V gene lookup returns CDR1 MNHNY and CDR2 SVGAGI (reference sequence). The CDR3 length is 16 residues. The V end lost 5 bases, the J end lost 9 bases, and 24 bases lay between the germline ends. This CDR3 is CASSQNPHLGGRTQYF. CDR3 sequence (DNA): TGTGCCAGCAGTCAAAACCCGCATCTGGGGGGGCGCACGCAGTATTTT.

This clonotype was seen many times. This chain links TRBV6-2 or TRBV6-3 with TRBJ2-7; possible D gene TRBD2, 5 bases. This CDR3 has 14 amino acids. Trimming left V 3 bases short and J 2 bases short, with 11 bases between. Per germline, CDR1 MNHEY and CDR2 SVGEGT. The CDR3 DNA follows: TGTGCCAGCAGTTATAGTGAGGGCCCCTACGAGCAGTACTTC. Amino acid sequence: CASSYSEGPYEQYF.

A note on this clonotype: This CDR3 is missing its conserved last phenylalanine or tryptophan, likely due to a read error. The rearrangement uses TRBV15 and TRBJ2-7; 9 nucleotides agree with TRBD1. Germline trimming cut 0 bases from V and 4 bases from J; bases unmatched to any gene: 4. Germline V CDR1 and CDR2: LNHNV, YYDKDF (reference sequence). The CDR3 extends over 15 amino acids. As DNA, the CDR3 is TGTGCCACCAGCAGAGAGGGACAGGGCCCATACGAGCAGTACAAC. Translated, it gives CATSREGQGPYEQYN.

This clonotype was counted at least ten times. The chain uses TRBV27 and TRBJ2-1; D call uncertain. The CDR3 runs 14 residues. V dropped 3 bases and J dropped 5 bases, with 11 bases sitting between them. Germline V gene data show CDR1 as MNHEY and CDR2 as SMNVEV (reference sequence). Here the CDR3 DNA reads TGTGCCAGCAGTTTCTCCGACATCGACAATGAGCAGTTCTTC. Amino acid sequence: CASSFSDIDNEQFF.

This clonotype has ten or more counts. J is TRBJ2-1 and V is TRBV12-3 or TRBV12-4, with 7 positions matching TRBD1. CDR3 length: 15 amino acids. Unmatched junction bases numbered 3, after V lost 1 base and J lost 3 bases. In nucleotides, the CDR3 is TGTGCCAGCAGTTTAGGGGGACAGCTCTACAATGAGCAGTTCTTC. Its translation is CASSLGGQLYNEQFF.

By sample share, this clonotype is medium-sized. V is TRBV2 and J is TRBJ2-7, with TRBD1 matching over 8 bases. The CDR3 runs to 14 residues. Trimming at V came to 1 base and at J to 4 bases, leaving 3 bases not matched to a gene. Germline loops: CDR1 SNHLY, CDR2 FYNNEI. The CDR3 bases are TGTGCCAGCAGTGAAGGGACAGGGAAGTACGAGCAGTACTTC. Translating it yields CASSEGTGKYEQYF. The full variable domain, completed using reference TRBV2 and TRBJ2-7, is EPEVTQTPSHQVTQMGQEVILRCVPISNHLYFYWYRQILGQKVEFLVSFYNNEISEKSEIFDDQFSVERPDGSNFTLKIRSTKLEDSAMYFCASSEGTGKYEQYFGPGTRLTVT.

The chain uses TRBV19 and TRBJ2-1; D ambiguous. V lost 5 bases and J 0 bases, leaving 14 bases between the germline ends. Germline V gene sequence: CDR1 LNHDA, CDR2 SQIVND (reference sequence). The CDR3 has 16 residues. The CDR3 DNA reads TGTGCCAGTAGTCTCGTAGCTAGGAGCTCCTACAATGAGCAGTTCTTC. It codes for CASSLVARSSYNEQFF.

In its sample, this clonotype was seen many times. This chain connects TRBV6-5 to TRBJ1-2; 9 nucleotides match TRBD1. The V gene's germline CDR1 is MNHEY and CDR2 SVGAGI. This CDR3 is built from 18 residues. V shed 6 bases, J shed 2 bases, and the junction held 16 bases outside the gene matches. Here the CDR3 reads CASSSRNGQGKENYGYTF. The CDR3 bases are TGTGCCAGCAGCTCTAGAAATGGACAGGGGAAGGAGAACTATGGCTACACCTTC.

The sample holds many counts of this clonotype. The V call is TRBV27, the J call TRBJ2-1, with a tentative D call TRBD2 (8 bases). Germline V gene sequence: CDR1 MNHEY, CDR2 SMNVEV (reference sequence). This CDR3 has 16 amino acids. The V and J ends lost 3 bases and 15 bases respectively, with 27 bases between them. In nucleotides, the CDR3 is TGTGCCAGCAGTTTGTCGCGGGGGGCCCAGGGGGGAGCGATGTTCTTC. Amino acid sequence: CASSLSRGAQGGAMFF.

The chain joins TRBV10-2 to TRBJ2-2; maybe TRBD2 (7 bases). V shed 4 bases and J shed 5 bases, with 11 bases lying between them. The CDR3 is 14 residues long. Germline assignment: CDR1 WSHSY and CDR2 SAAADI. In nucleotides, the CDR3 is TGCGCCAGCAGTGGGGCGGGGGCGACCGGGGAGCTGTTTTTT. It encodes CASSGAGATGELFF.

This clonotype occurred many times. J is TRBJ2-7 and V is TRBV2; D is ambiguous. The CDR3 has 15 residues. Trimming cost V 2 bases and J 6 bases, with 17 bases left between them. The germline V gene encodes CDR1 SNHLY and CDR2 FYNNEI. The CDR3 DNA sequence: TGTGCCAGCAGTGAATCGCAGGCGCTGGCCAGCGAGCAGTACTTC. It translates to CASSESQALASEQYF.

Ten or more counts support this clonotype. This chain connects TRBV15 to TRBJ2-1; TRBD1 might be the D (6 bases). V was pared by 0 bases and J by 0 bases, with 9 bases between. Germline-derived CDR1 and CDR2 are LNHNV and YYDKDF (reference sequence). There are 16 residues in the CDR3. CDR3: CATSRERGSSYNEQFF. CDR3 coding DNA: TGTGCCACCAGCAGAGAGAGGGGGAGCTCCTACAATGAGCAGTTCTTC.

The V and J genes are TRBV11-2 and TRBJ1-1; D unclear. CDR1 is SGHAT and CDR2 is FQNNGV in the germline V gene. The CDR3 covers 12 residues. V dropped 8 bases and J dropped 4 bases, with 11 bases sitting between them. The DNA for the CDR3 is TGTGCCAGCCAGGACTGGCGCACTGAAGCTTTCTTT. Protein: CASQDWRTEAFF. The complete variable domain, with remaining parts taken from reference TRBV11-2 and TRBJ1-1, reads EAGVAQSPRYKIIEKRQSVAFWCNPISGHATLYWYQQILGQGPKLLIQFQNNGVVDDSQLPKDRFSAERLKGVDSTLKIQPAKLEDSAVYLCASQDWRTEAFFGQGTRLTVV.

This clonotype has a handful of counts. The chain's CDR3 is CASSPGLSTDTQYF. Written as DNA, the CDR3 is TGTGCCAGCTCACCCGGACTCAGCACAGATACGCAGTATTTT. J is TRBJ2-3 and V is TRBV18; D is perhaps TRBD2 (5 bases). The CDR3 length is 14 residues. From germline, CDR1 is KGHSH and CDR2 LQKENI. Deletions cut 3 bases from V and 0 bases from J, with 7 bases between.

This clonotype came up many times. The genes are TRBV5-1 and TRBJ2-2; D might be TRBD2 (7 bases). Trimming cost V 0 bases and J 4 bases, with 13 bases left between them. Germline CDR1 is SGHRS and CDR2 is YFSETQ. The CDR3 covers 16 residues. This chain's CDR3 is CASSLEGGGRTGELFF. The CDR3 DNA sequence: TGCGCCAGCAGCTTGGAAGGGGGGGGCCGCACCGGGGAGCTGTTTTTT. Combining the CDR3 with reference TRBV5-1 and TRBJ2-2 gives the whole variable domain KAGVTQTPRYLIKTRGQQVTLSCSPISGHRSVSWYQQTPGQGLQFLFEYFSETQRNKGNFPGRFSGRQFSNSRSEMNVSTLELGDSALYLCASSLEGGGRTGELFFGEGSRLTVL.

This clonotype was observed many times. The chain carries TRBV7-8 and TRBJ1-4; D is possibly TRBD1 (6 bases). There are 15 residues in the CDR3. The germline V gene has CDR1 SGHVS and CDR2 FQNEAQ. Deletions cut 3 bases from V and 7 bases from J, with 15 bases between. The CDR3 DNA reads TGTGCCAGCAGCTTTACGGGGGCGCGTGGTGAAAAACTGTTTTTT. Protein: CASSFTGARGEKLFF.

V usage is TRBV7-2 and J usage is TRBJ1-1; D is unresolved. Germline values: CDR1 SGHTA, CDR2 FQGNSA. V was cut by 4 bases and J by 0 bases, with 9 bases left in between. There are 14 residues in the CDR3. The CDR3 spells CASSYDLMNTEAFF. CDR3 bases: TGTGCCAGCAGCTATGACCTCATGAACACTGAAGCTTTCTTT. The full variable domain, completed using reference TRBV7-2 and TRBJ1-1, is GAGVSQSPSNKVTEKGKDVELRCDPISGHTALYWYRQSLGQGLEFLIYFQGNSAPDKSGLPSDRFSAERTGGSVSTLTIQRTQQEDSAVYLCASSYDLMNTEAFFGQGTRLTVV.

This clonotype was recorded many times. The chain has TRBV5-1 and TRBJ2-1, with D perhaps matching TRBD1 (5 bases). Germline CDR1 reads SGHRS; CDR2 reads YFSETQ. The CDR3 spans 15 residues. Trimming left V 2 bases short and J 4 bases short, with 13 bases between. CDR3 sequence (DNA): TGCGCCAGCAGCTTTGGCGACAGCCCATACAATGAGCAGTTCTTC. It yields the protein CASSFGDSPYNEQFF. The full variable domain, in which reference TRBV5-1 and TRBJ2-1 provide the parts outside the CDR3, is KAGVTQTPRYLIKTRGQQVTLSCSPISGHRSVSWYQQTPGQGLQFLFEYFSETQRNKGNFPGRFSGRQFSNSRSEMNVSTLELGDSALYLCASSFGDSPYNEQFFGPGTRLTVL.

At least ten counts were recorded for this clonotype. The rearrangement links TRBV18 to TRBJ2-5; D call uncertain. Trimming shortened V by 0 bases and J by 2 bases, and 13 bases separated the two germline ends. The germline V gene has CDR1 KGHSH and CDR2 LQKENI. The CDR3 spans 16 residues. In DNA form, the CDR3 reads TGTGCCAGCTCACCACCAGCTGGTACAGAGCAAGAGACCCAGTACTTC. It is translated as CASSPPAGTEQETQYF.

This clonotype came up many times. The CDR3 DNA reads as TGCGCCAGCAGCTTGGATACAGGGCGCTCAGAGACCCAGTACTTC. Its translation: CASSLDTGRSETQYF. V is TRBV5-1 and J is TRBJ2-5, with D tentatively TRBD1 (6 bases). CDR3 length equals 15 residues. Trimming stripped 0 bases from V and 4 bases from J, with 13 bases between. The germline gives CDR1 SGHRS, CDR2 YFSETQ.